Following are 24 T cell receptor beta chains from one sample sequenced in a study of T cell responses to AZD1222 COVID-19 vaccine. Sequenced by immunoSEQ multiplex PCR; TCRdb stores in-frame clones only, minus some. The repertoire has approximately 84,000 clones, under 90% of them found once; the top ten carry about 1.3%. The sample was peripheral blood, taken 28 days after the second AZD1222 dose. The receptor source for this set is an adult who received the AZD1222 COVID-19 vaccine.

V is TRBV5-6 and J is TRBJ1-4; D is perhaps TRBD1 (5 bases). With 4 bases removed from V and 0 bases from J, the gap between germline ends came to 16 bases. The CDR3 extends over 17 amino acids. Germline V gene sequence: CDR1 SGHDT, CDR2 YYEEEE. The CDR3: CASSVTGATTTNEKLFF. CDR3 DNA sequence: TGTGCCAGCAGCGTCACAGGCGCAACCACAACTAATGAAAAACTGTTTTTT.

The chain uses TRBV5-1 and TRBJ2-7, with 13 nucleotides matching TRBD2. The CDR3 is made up of 18 amino acids. The V gene's germline CDR1 is SGHRS and CDR2 YFSETQ. V trimming: 4 bases; J trimming: 3 bases; junction bases outside the gene matches: 13. CDR3 DNA: TGCGCCAGCAGCCCAACCGGGACTAGCGGGAAAGGGGGCTACGAGCAGTACTTC. It is translated as CASSPTGTSGKGGYEQYF.

CDR3 amino acids: CSVGQGYGYTF. Here the CDR3 DNA reads TGCAGCGTGGGGCAGGGGTATGGCTACACCTTC. V gene TRBV29-1 combines with J gene TRBJ1-2, with TRBD1 as a possible D gene (6 bases). The length of the CDR3 is 11 residues. Germline V gives CDR1 SQVTM, CDR2 ANQGSEA. V gave up 6 bases and J gave up 5 bases, with 10 bases separating them.

This rearrangement joins TRBV30 to TRBJ1-2; 7 nucleotides line up with TRBD1. After removal of 4 bases from V and 7 bases from J, the junction contained 12 bases not matched to a gene. The CDR3 has 14 amino acids. Germline V gene data show CDR1 as GTSNPN and CDR2 as SVGIG (reference sequence). The chain's CDR3 is CAWTPNHRGGGYTF. The CDR3, as DNA: TGTGCCTGGACTCCAAATCACAGGGGAGGTGGCTACACCTTC.

The V call is TRBV14, the J call TRBJ1-1, with 7 bases matching TRBD1. Germline assignment: CDR1 SGHDN and CDR2 FVKESK. V was pared by 4 bases and J by 1 base, with 6 bases of the junction left unmatched. The CDR3 covers 15 residues. The CDR3 spells CASSPLGTANTEAFF. CDR3 DNA sequence: TGTGCCAGCAGCCCATTGGGGACAGCGAACACTGAAGCTTTCTTT.

This chain uses TRBV19 with TRBJ2-7, with 7 bases that match TRBD2. The germline V gene has CDR1 LNHDA and CDR2 SQIVND (reference sequence). The CDR3 length is 13 residues. V dropped 6 bases and J dropped 6; count of bases not matched to a gene: 8. The CDR3, as DNA: TGTGCCAGTAGCGCCCGGGGGGATGGCGAGCAGTACTTC. This translates into CASSARGDGEQYF.

This clone has more than one count but fewer than ten. The V gene is TRBV20-1, the J gene TRBJ1-5; no definite D call. V shed 3 bases and J shed 0 bases, with 9 bases lying between them. CDR1 and CDR2 from the germline V gene are DFQATT and SNEGSKA (reference sequence). This CDR3 has 14 amino acids. The CDR3 DNA follows: TGCAGTGCTAGTGGTACCTATAGCAATCAGCCCCAGCATTTT. As protein: CSASGTYSNQPQHF.

Only one count was recorded for this clone. The genes are TRBV19 and TRBJ2-5; D might be TRBD1 or TRBD2, each matching 5 bases. This CDR3 region has 18 residues. Looked up from germline, CDR1 is LNHDA and CDR2 is SQIVND (reference sequence). The V end was cut by 1 base, the J end by 0 bases, with 18 bases between. CDR3 in DNA: TGTGCCAGTAGTATAGGGGGACGATTTGGCCTGTACCAAGAGACCCAGTACTTC. Translated, it gives CASSIGGRFGLYQETQYF.

The chain carries TRBV19 and TRBJ2-3; D is possibly TRBD1 (6 bases). Germline V gives CDR1 LNHDA, CDR2 SQIVND (reference sequence). With 6 bases removed from V and 1 base from J, the gap between germline ends came to 11 bases. The CDR3 is 14 residues long. CDR3 region: CASRSAGGTDTQYF. The CDR3 DNA follows: TGTGCCAGTAGGAGTGCAGGGGGCACAGATACGCAGTATTTT.

The chain carries TRBV10-3 and TRBJ1-2; 7 positions match TRBD1. The trim removed 9 bases at V and 2 bases at J, leaving 18 bases unmatched. The CDR3 contains 17 residues. CDR1 is ENHRY, CDR2 SYGVKD, per germline. CDR3: CAIMSDKGTALNYGYTF. The CDR3 coding sequence is TGTGCCATTATGTCGGATAAGGGGACAGCGCTAAACTATGGCTACACCTTC.

A few counts support this clone. The CDR3 loop reads CASSGRLPKNTGELFF. DNA of the CDR3: TGTGCCAGCAGCGGCCGACTACCAAAGAACACCGGGGAGCTGTTTTTT. The rearrangement joins TRBV7-9 to TRBJ2-2; a possible D gene is TRBD2 (5 bases). The length of the CDR3 is 16 residues. Trimming took off 5 bases at V and 1 base at J, with 14 bases between the two ends. Germline V lookup: CDR1 SEHNR, CDR2 FQNEAQ (reference sequence).

This chain connects TRBV3-1 (or the pseudogene TRBV3-2) to TRBJ1-5; D uncertain. The CDR3 is 12 residues long. Germline V gene lookup returns CDR1 LGHDT and CDR2 YNNKEL (reference sequence). Trimming removed 3 bases at V and 2 bases at J, with 2 bases between. The CDR3 is CASSHGNQPQHF. CDR3 nucleotides: TGTGCCAGCAGCCACGGCAATCAGCCCCAGCATTTT.

This clone was counted a single time. V usage is TRBV9 and J usage is TRBJ1-5, with D possibly matching TRBD1 (5 bases). In germline, CDR1 is SGDLS, CDR2 YYNGEE. The CDR3 spans 13 residues. Deletions cut 3 bases from V and 5 bases from J, with 9 bases between. The CDR3 spells CASSGTTDQPQHF. In DNA, the CDR3 is TGTGCCAGCAGCGGAACGACAGATCAGCCCCAGCATTTT.

Concerning this clone: At one end the junction does not follow the germline gene, possibly because of a read error. The chain has TRBV7-7 and TRBJ2-2; D not resolved. Germline V gene data show CDR1 as SSHAT and CDR2 as FNYEAQ (reference sequence). The CDR3 has 16 amino acids. The CDR3 DNA follows: TGTGCTAGCAGCTTATTACCCTATGCCCCGGACGGGGAGCTGTTTTTT. This gives the protein CASSLLPYAPDGELFF.

The gene calls are TRBV6-5 and TRBJ1-5; the D is unclear. V was trimmed by 2 bases and J by 3 bases, leaving 11 bases between them. The CDR3 has 15 amino acids. The germline CDR1 and CDR2 sequences are MNHEY and SVGAGI. The CDR3, as DNA: TGTGCCAGCAGTTACGCACAAACAAACAATCAGCCCCAGCATTTT. Translating gives CASSYAQTNNQPQHF.

This clone was detected only once. This chain uses TRBV5-1 with TRBJ2-3; TRBD2 matches at 11 bases. Per the germline V gene, CDR1 is SGHRS and CDR2 is YFSETQ. V was clipped by 4 bases and J by 5 bases; unmatched bases: 6. The CDR3 covers 15 residues. CDR3 nucleotides: TGCGCCAGCAGCAAGGGGACTAGCGGTGGAGATACGCAGTATTTT. Protein sequence: CASSKGTSGGDTQYF.

The rearrangement uses TRBV6-4 and TRBJ2-1, with D uncertain. CDR1 and CDR2 (germline): MRHNA, SNTAGT. The V end lost 8 bases, the J end lost 4 bases, and 12 bases lay between the germline ends. The CDR3 runs 13 residues. In DNA form, the CDR3 reads TGTGCCAGCTCTTCCGGTAGTTACAATGAGCAGTTCTTC. Its protein product is CASSSGSYNEQFF.

The chain carries TRBV12-3 or TRBV12-4 and TRBJ2-1; no definite D call. Trimming shortened V by 6 bases and J by 3 bases, and 9 bases separated the two germline ends. The CDR3 has 13 residues. CDR3 sequence: CASSPWDYNEQFF. The CDR3 DNA reads TGTGCCAGCAGCCCTTGGGACTACAATGAGCAGTTCTTC.

The chain joins TRBV4-2 to TRBJ1-2; TRBD1 matches 7 bases. The germline CDR1 and CDR2 sequences are LGHNA and YNFKEQ. V lost 4 bases to trimming and J lost 3 bases; unmatched junction nucleotides: 11. This CDR3 comprises 16 residues. The CDR3 here is CASSPWEGALDYGYTF. For the CDR3, the DNA is TGTGCCAGCAGCCCCTGGGAGGGGGCGCTTGACTATGGCTACACCTTC.

The rearrangement links TRBV19 to TRBJ2-1, with D uncertain. Germline CDR1 reads LNHDA; CDR2 reads SQIVND (reference sequence). The CDR3 totals 15 residues. V was clipped by 1 base and J by 1 base, with 8 bases between them. As DNA, the CDR3 is TGTGCCAGTAGTATAGTTGGCACTTCCTACAATGAGCAGTTCTTC. Residues: CASSIVGTSYNEQFF.

The chain carries TRBV27 and TRBJ1-1; possible D gene TRBD1, 6 bases. CDR1 is MNHEY, CDR2 SMNVEV, per germline (reference sequence). The CDR3 spans 18 residues. Trimming took off 3 bases at V and 0 bases at J, with 20 bases between the two ends. The CDR3 nucleotides read TGTGCCAGCAGTTTTCGTCCCGGGACACATAGAATGAACACTGAAGCTTTCTTT. It translates to CASSFRPGTHRMNTEAFF.

The table lists this clone with a few counts. The V gene is TRBV9, the J gene TRBJ2-7; perhaps TRBD1 as D (6 bases). Between the trimmed V and J ends, which lost 3 bases and 3 bases, there was a span of 10 bases. CDR1 and CDR2 (germline): SGDLS, YYNGEE. The CDR3 loop spans 13 amino acids. The CDR3 region is CASSGGTSYEQYF. The CDR3 nucleotides read TGTGCCAGCAGCGGGGGGACAAGCTACGAGCAGTACTTC.

This clone was seen only a few times. The chain is built from TRBV19 and TRBJ2-1; TRBD2 matches 12 bases. The CDR3 covers 19 residues. Germline V CDR1 and CDR2: LNHDA, SQIVND (reference sequence). V shed 3 bases, J shed 8 bases, and the junction held 17 bases outside the gene matches. The CDR3 reads CASSMTKYLAGGPGDEQFF. CDR3 in DNA: TGTGCCAGTAGTATGACCAAGTATCTAGCGGGAGGGCCCGGAGATGAGCAGTTCTTC.

This chain uses TRBV4-3 with TRBJ2-7; 8 positions match TRBD1. Per the germline V gene, CDR1 is LGHNA and CDR2 is YSLEER. The CDR3 runs 16 residues. V gave up 0 bases and J gave up 3 bases; unmatched junction bases: 7. The DNA for the CDR3 is TGCGCCAGCAGCCAAGATAGAGGGACAGGTCTCTACGAGCAGTACTTC. This gives the protein CASSQDRGTGLYEQYF.